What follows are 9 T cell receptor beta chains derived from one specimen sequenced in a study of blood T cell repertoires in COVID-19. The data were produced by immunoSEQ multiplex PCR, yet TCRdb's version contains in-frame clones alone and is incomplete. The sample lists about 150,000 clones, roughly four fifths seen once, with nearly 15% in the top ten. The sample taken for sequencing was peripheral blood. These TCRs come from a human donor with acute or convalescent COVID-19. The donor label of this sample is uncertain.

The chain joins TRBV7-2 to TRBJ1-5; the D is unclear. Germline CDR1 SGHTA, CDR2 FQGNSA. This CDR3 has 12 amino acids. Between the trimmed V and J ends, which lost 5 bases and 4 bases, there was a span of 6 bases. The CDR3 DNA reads TGTGCCAGCAGCGCAACAAATCAGCCCCAGCATTTT. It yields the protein CASSATNQPQHF.

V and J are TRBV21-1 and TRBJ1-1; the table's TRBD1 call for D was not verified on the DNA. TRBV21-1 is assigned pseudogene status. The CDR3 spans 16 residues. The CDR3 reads CASSTRRGRANTEAFF. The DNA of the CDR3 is TGTGCCAGCAGCACGAGAAGGGGGCGGGCGAACACTGAAGCTTTCTTT.

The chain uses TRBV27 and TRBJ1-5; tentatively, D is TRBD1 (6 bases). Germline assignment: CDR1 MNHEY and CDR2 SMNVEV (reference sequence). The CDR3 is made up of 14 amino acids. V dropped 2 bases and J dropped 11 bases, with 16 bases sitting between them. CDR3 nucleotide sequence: TGTGCCAGCAGTTTAAATCAGGGGTCCGCGGCCCAGCATTTT. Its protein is CASSLNQGSAAQHF.

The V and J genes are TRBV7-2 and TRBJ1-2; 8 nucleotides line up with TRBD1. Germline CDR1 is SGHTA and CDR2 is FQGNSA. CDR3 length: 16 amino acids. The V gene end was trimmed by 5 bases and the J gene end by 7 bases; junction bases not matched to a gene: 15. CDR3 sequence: CASSPQTGENSGGYTF. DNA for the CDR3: TGTGCCAGCAGCCCCCAGACAGGGGAAAATAGTGGTGGCTACACCTTC.

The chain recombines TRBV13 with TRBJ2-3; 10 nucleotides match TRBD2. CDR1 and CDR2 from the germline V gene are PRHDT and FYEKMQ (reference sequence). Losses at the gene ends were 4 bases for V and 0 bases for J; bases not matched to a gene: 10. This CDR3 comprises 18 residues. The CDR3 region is CASSSRGLAGGSTDTQYF. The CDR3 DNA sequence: TGTGCCAGCAGCTCCCGTGGTTTAGCGGGGGGTAGCACAGATACGCAGTATTTT.

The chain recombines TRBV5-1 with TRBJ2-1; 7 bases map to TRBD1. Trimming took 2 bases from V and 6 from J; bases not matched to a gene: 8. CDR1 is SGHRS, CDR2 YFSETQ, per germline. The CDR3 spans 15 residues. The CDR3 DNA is TGCGCCAGCAGCTTTGCCCCCGGGACAGTCAATGAGCAGTTCTTC. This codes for CASSFAPGTVNEQFF.

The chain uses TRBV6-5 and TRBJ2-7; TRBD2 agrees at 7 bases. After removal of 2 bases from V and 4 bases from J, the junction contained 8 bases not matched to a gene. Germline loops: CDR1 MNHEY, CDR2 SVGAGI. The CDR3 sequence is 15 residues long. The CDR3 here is CASSYGGDLRYEQYF. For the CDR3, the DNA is TGTGCCAGCAGTTACGGGGGGGATTTGCGGTACGAGCAGTACTTC.

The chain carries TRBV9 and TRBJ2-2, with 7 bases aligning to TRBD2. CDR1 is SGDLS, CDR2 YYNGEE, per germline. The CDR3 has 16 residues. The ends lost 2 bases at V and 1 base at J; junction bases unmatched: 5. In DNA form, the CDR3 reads TGTGCCAGCAGCGTGGGGGGGACGCTGAACACCGGGGAGCTGTTTTTT. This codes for CASSVGGTLNTGELFF.

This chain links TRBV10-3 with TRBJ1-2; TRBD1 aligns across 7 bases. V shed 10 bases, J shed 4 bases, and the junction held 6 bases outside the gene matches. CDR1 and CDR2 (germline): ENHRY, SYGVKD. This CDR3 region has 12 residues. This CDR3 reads CATRDSLYGYTF. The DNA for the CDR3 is TGTGCCACCCGGGACAGCCTCTATGGCTACACCTTC.